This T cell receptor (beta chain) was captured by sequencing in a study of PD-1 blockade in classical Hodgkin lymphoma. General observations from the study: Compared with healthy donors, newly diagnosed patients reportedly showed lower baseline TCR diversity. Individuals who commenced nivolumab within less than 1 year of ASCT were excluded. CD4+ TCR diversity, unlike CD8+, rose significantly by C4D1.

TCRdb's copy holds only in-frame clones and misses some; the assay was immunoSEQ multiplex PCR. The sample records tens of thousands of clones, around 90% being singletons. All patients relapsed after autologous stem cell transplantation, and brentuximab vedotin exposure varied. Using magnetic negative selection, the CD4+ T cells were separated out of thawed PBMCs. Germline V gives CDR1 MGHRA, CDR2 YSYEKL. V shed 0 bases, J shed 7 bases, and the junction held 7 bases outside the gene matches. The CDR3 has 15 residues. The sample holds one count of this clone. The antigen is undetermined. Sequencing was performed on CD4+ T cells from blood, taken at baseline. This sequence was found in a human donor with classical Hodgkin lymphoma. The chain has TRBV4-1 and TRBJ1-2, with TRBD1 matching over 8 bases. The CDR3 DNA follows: TGCGCCAGCAGCCAAGAAGGACAGGGAACAAGTGGCTACACCTTC. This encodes CASSQEGQGTSGYTF.